Listed below are T cell receptor beta chains from one sample, sequenced in a study of T cell responses to AZD1222 COVID-19 vaccine. The repertoire was sequenced with immunoSEQ multiplex PCR; TCRdb's copy has only in-frame clones and lacks some. The sample holds about 140,000 clones, roughly nine tenths seen once. Sequencing was performed on peripheral blood, taken on day 0 of AZD1222 vaccination. These receptors were obtained from an adult in good health. Each CDR3 is given with its conserved first and last residue. D genes are given only for firm matches.

V gene,D gene,J gene,CDR3 protein
TRBV7-3,TRBD2,TRBJ2-1,CASSSGASGNNEQFF
TRBV6-5,TRBD2,TRBJ2-4,CASRTSGVAKNIQYF
TRBV24-1,NA,TRBJ2-7,CATSDSGHLSYEQYF
TRBV2,NA,TRBJ1-3,CASSGGGKAGNTIYF
TRBV3-1/TRBV3-2,NA,TRBJ2-1,CASSQEEGNEQFF
TRBV19,TRBD1,TRBJ1-1,CASRDRAGAFF
TRBV10-1,TRBD2,TRBJ2-1,CASSAAGGGEQFF
TRBV25-1,NA,TRBJ1-2,CASTDTYGYTF
TRBV5-5,TRBD1,TRBJ2-7,CASSETGMGYEQYF
TRBV27,NA,TRBJ2-5,CASSPSGSLKTQYF
TRBV19,NA,TRBJ1-1,CASSIYHRQRTNEAFF
TRBV18,NA,TRBJ1-2,CASSPEVTGNYGYTF
TRBV7-9,TRBD1,TRBJ1-4,CASSIRTGGNEKLFF
TRBV14,TRBD1,TRBJ2-1,CASSQRDRGVRNEQFF
TRBV19,NA,TRBJ1-5,CASSIGQWSNQPQHF
TRBV29-1,NA,TRBJ2-7,CSVELPGSSYEQYF
TRBV11-2,NA,TRBJ1-2,CASSLVGSAGYGYTF
TRBV10-3,NA,TRBJ2-7,CAISETGASYEQYF
TRBV6-5,NA,TRBJ2-5,CANPRGRGWETQYF
TRBV6-5,TRBD2,TRBJ2-7,CAIWNPTSSYEQYF
TRBV19,NA,TRBJ2-2,CATPRTATGELFF
TRBV19,NA,TRBJ1-5,CASSTRGQTVMPQHF
TRBV14,NA,TRBJ2-7,CASSALYEQYF
TRBV3-1/TRBV3-2,TRBD1,TRBJ1-1,CASSHSYRGLEAFF
TRBV3-1/TRBV3-2,NA,TRBJ2-4,CASSHLGAQNIQYF
TRBV3-1/TRBV3-2,NA,TRBJ2-5,CASSQEGGETQYF
TRBV9,NA,TRBJ1-4,CASSPQIATNEKLFF
TRBV6-5,NA,TRBJ1-1,CASSYGGGMNTEAFF
TRBV19,NA,TRBJ1-3,CASNDRGTGNTIYF
TRBV7-9,NA,TRBJ2-6,CASSSTQKNSGANVLTF
TRBV5-8,NA,TRBJ1-6,CASSLGLGAPLHF
TRBV15,TRBD1,TRBJ2-7,CATSRFVTGDEQYF
TRBV27,TRBD2,TRBJ2-7,CASRVTSGSYEQYF
TRBV5-1,NA,TRBJ2-1,CASSPGLLIGDEQFF
TRBV4-1,NA,TRBJ2-3,CASSLVRTRFSTDTQYF
TRBV11-2,TRBD2,TRBJ2-1,CASSLVPSGGAIEQFF
TRBV7-9,TRBD1,TRBJ1-4,CASSLDIGTGDEKLFF
TRBV11-2,TRBD2,TRBJ2-7,CASSRSGGAGYEQYF
TRBV6-2/TRBV6-3,TRBD2,TRBJ2-7,CASSYGRGSGRARLEQYF
TRBV24-1,NA,TRBJ2-5,CATSDFKGGMETQYF
TRBV3-1/TRBV3-2,TRBD1,TRBJ2-3,CASSGSRETGFADTQYF
TRBV19,TRBD1,TRBJ1-2,CASSRKTGASNYGYTF
TRBV19,NA,TRBJ1-6,CATRSPGEINSPLHF
TRBV13,NA,TRBJ1-5,CASSLGPDSSNQPQHF
TRBV7-2,NA,TRBJ1-3,CASSFVPLGRGNTIYF
TRBV19,TRBD1,TRBJ1-1,CASSYSTGVGTEAFF
TRBV7-2,NA,TRBJ2-7,CASSLVRASYEQYF
TRBV13,TRBD1,TRBJ2-7,CASSPGSTGGGYEQYF
TRBV28,NA,TRBJ2-1,CASSSLALGYNEQFF
TRBV6-2/TRBV6-3,NA,TRBJ1-2,CASSVPGVGQRVYGYTF
TRBV12-3/TRBV12-4,NA,TRBJ1-2,CASSQGGLHGYTF
TRBV5-1,TRBD1,TRBJ2-7,CASSLGTGGISYEQYF
TRBV2,NA,TRBJ2-7,CASSEQGGAYEQYF
TRBV6-4,NA,TRBJ1-3,CASRRVYRNTIYF
TRBV9,TRBD2,TRBJ2-1,CASSAGLALYNEQFF